This TCR beta chain is from a study of blood T cell repertoires in COVID-19. Study context: The cDNA or gDNA used as material had been derived from T cells, B-cell-depleted T cells, or PBMCs.

Participant age was roughly 18 to 90 years, and participants resided in 20 to 30 US areas. Participant reports of clinical history set cohort assignment. V lost 5 bases to trimming and J lost 7 bases; unmatched junction nucleotides: 4. The CDR3 is 13 residues long. The germline gives CDR1 LNHDA, CDR2 SQIVND (reference sequence). Method: immunoSEQ multiplex PCR; TCRdb's copy keeps in-frame clones and lacks some. The sample has 130,000 to 150,000 clones, around 86% seen once. The sequence was obtained from a man aged 55 to 69 who had recovered from COVID-19. The chain links TRBV19 to TRBJ1-1; TRBD1 matches at 10 bases. The specimen sequenced was PBMCs or T cells enriched from blood (not recorded which). CDR3 protein: CASSLDRGSEAFF. The CDR3 nucleotides read TGTGCCAGTAGTTTGGACAGGGGGAGTGAAGCTTTCTTT. Based on the CDR3 plus reference TRBV19 and TRBJ1-1, the full variable domain is DGGITQSPKYLFRKEGQNVTLSCEQNLNHDAMYWYRQDPGQGLRLIYYSQIVNDFQKGDIAEGYSVSREKKESFPLTVTSAQKNPTAFYLCASSLDRGSEAFFGQGTRLTVV.